This T cell receptor beta chain was sequenced for a study of identifying expanded T cells in peripheral blood. Study-wide results and caveats: Differentially abundant clones: around 1.1 between replicates, 16.4 at approximately 13 days, approximately 18 at four.

To note about this clone: Its antigen remains unidentified.

The CDR3 loop spans 15 amino acids. Germline CDR1 SGDLS, CDR2 YYNGEE. V was pared by 1 base and J by 4 bases, with 13 bases between. TCRdb keeps only in-frame clones here, not all; method: immunoSEQ multiplex PCR. This sample has about 100,000 clones, with around nine tenths found just once. The sequencing sample was made of blood. The receptor was isolated from a person aged 18 to 75 in good health. The V and J genes are TRBV9 and TRBJ2-3, with D possibly matching TRBD2 (6 bases). CDR3 DNA sequence: TGTGCCAGCAGCGTATGGAGGAGGGGAGCAGATACGCAGTATTTT. Translation gives CASSVWRRGADTQYF.